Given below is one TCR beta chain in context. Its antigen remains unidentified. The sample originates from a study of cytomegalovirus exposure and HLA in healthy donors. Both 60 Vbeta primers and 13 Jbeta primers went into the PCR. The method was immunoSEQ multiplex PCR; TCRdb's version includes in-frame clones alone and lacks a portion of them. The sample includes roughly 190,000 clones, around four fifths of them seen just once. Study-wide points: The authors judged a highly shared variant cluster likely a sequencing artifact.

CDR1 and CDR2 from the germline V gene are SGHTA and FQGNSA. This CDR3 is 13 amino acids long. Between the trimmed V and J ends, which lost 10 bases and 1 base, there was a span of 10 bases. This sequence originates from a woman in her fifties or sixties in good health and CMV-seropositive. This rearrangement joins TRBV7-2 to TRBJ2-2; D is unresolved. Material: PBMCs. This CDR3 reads CATSSGNTGELFF. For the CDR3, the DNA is TGTGCCACCTCGTCGGGGAACACCGGGGAGCTGTTTTTT.